The rows below give T cell receptor beta chains drawn from one sample of a study of T-cell reconstitution after alpha-beta-depleted transplantation in children. Each CDR3 protein is one row after TCRdb ran MiXCR on the PCR reads. The data contain 400,000 to 450,000 distinct CDR3 sequences, around 46% of them seen just once; the ten biggest clones take up 25% to 30%. Source: PBMCs, taken before TCRalphabeta/CD19-depleted stem cell transplant. All receptors derive from a girl aged 2-10 years with aplastic anemia, due to receive a stem cell transplant. CDR3s include the opening cysteine and the closing phenylalanine or tryptophan. D genes are given only for firm matches. Rows may omit the clone size; those that give it use once, few, many or a size class.

CDR3	DNA	D	size	V	J
CASSLLGLTGVSYNEQFF	TGTGCCAGCAGTTTATTGGGCCTGACAGGGGTCTCCTACAATGAGCAGTTCTTC	TRBD1	-	TRBV27	TRBJ2-1
CSVDGTSGRYEQYF	TGCAGCGTTGACGGGACTAGCGGTAGATACGAGCAGTACTTC	TRBD2	-	TRBV29-1	TRBJ2-7
CASSDPLAGECGELFF	TGTGCCAGCAGTGATCCGTTAGCGGGAGAATGTGGCGAGCTGTTTTTT	TRBD2	-	TRBV6-4	TRBJ2-2
CASTGQGIGETQYF	TGTGCCAGCACGGGACAGGGGATAGGAGAGACCCAGTACTTC	TRBD1	-	TRBV2	TRBJ2-5
CASSSTGSSYNSPLHF	TGTGCCAGCAGCTCTACAGGGAGCTCCTATAATTCACCCCTCCACTTT	-	-	TRBV7-2	TRBJ1-6
CSARDQTDWNTGELFF	TGCAGTGCTAGAGATCAGACAGATTGGAACACCGGGGAGCTGTTTTTT	-	-	TRBV20-1	TRBJ2-2
CASSPGLAGVGDTQYF	TGTGCCAGCAGCCCTGGACTAGCGGGCGTGGGAGATACGCAGTATTTT	TRBD2	few	TRBV5-6	TRBJ2-3
CSARLVEDTQYF	TGCAGTGCTAGGCTAGTTGAAGATACGCAGTATTTT	-	many	TRBV20-1	TRBJ2-3
CASSSGQGGETQYF	TGTGCCAGCAGTTCGGGACAGGGGGGGGAGACCCAGTACTTC	TRBD1	once	TRBV6-5	TRBJ2-5
CASSLSASYEQYF	TGTGCCAGCAGCTTGTCCGCTTCCTACGAGCAGTACTTC	-	-	TRBV5-5	TRBJ2-7
CASSFRDSSEQYF	TGTGCCAGCAGCTTCCGGGACAGCAGCGAGCAGTACTTC	TRBD1	many	TRBV7-6	TRBJ2-7
CATSRTGTGGANTEAFF	TGTGCCACCAGCAGGACCGGGACAGGGGGCGCGAACACTGAAGCTTTCTTT	TRBD1	-	TRBV15	TRBJ1-1
CASRRDNRRSGANVLTF	TGCGCCAGCCGCCGGGACAACCGGCGCTCTGGGGCCAACGTCCTGACTTTC	-	few	TRBV10-2	TRBJ2-6
CASSSETGTEKLFF	TGTGCCAGCAGTTCTGAAACCGGGACAGAAAAACTGTTTTTT	-	-	TRBV28	TRBJ1-4
CASSLSEMNTGELFF	TGTGCCAGCAGCTTATCAGAGATGAACACCGGGGAGCTGTTTTTT	-	-	TRBV7-9	TRBJ2-2
CASSSSLTRYTGELFF	TGTGCCAGCAGTTCGTCACTAACTCGATACACCGGGGAGCTGTTTTTT	-	few	TRBV6-5	TRBJ2-2
CASSFTAPPGNTIYF	TGTGCCAGCAGTTTTACCGCTCCCCCCGGAAACACCATATATTTT	-	once	TRBV12-3/TRBV12-4	TRBJ1-3
CASSVRGARNSEAFF	TGTGCCAGTAGTGTCAGGGGGGCGAGGAACTCTGAAGCTTTCTTT	TRBD1	few	TRBV19	TRBJ1-1
CASSRDWETQYF	TGTGCCAGCAGCCGGGACTGGGAGACCCAGTACTTC	-	-	TRBV7-2	TRBJ2-5
CASSVRSDGGTVGEEQYF	TGTGCCAGCAGTGTTAGATCCGACGGCGGGACAGTGGGAGAGGAGCAGTACTTC	-	few	TRBV2	TRBJ2-7
CASSPQGPQFF	TGTGCCAGCTCACCACAAGGGCCCCAGTTCTTC	-	-	TRBV18	TRBJ2-1
CASSTYVAVNTEAFF	TGTGCCAGCAGCACATACGTCGCCGTGAACACTGAAGCTTTCTTT	-	many	TRBV13	TRBJ1-1
CASSLLGLSGTDTQYF	TGTGCCAGCAGTCTTCTGGGGCTGTCGGGCACAGATACGCAGTATTTT	-	few	TRBV27	TRBJ2-3
CSARGGDYGYTF	TGCAGTGCTAGAGGGGGGGACTATGGCTACACCTTC	-	many	TRBV20-1	TRBJ1-2
CASSPGVAGVDEQFF	TGTGCCAGCAGCCCCGGAGTAGCGGGAGTCGATGAGCAGTTCTTC	TRBD2	many	TRBV3-1	TRBJ2-1
CSAYSPGGPRDEQFF	TGCAGTGCTTACTCCCCGGGAGGGCCGAGGGATGAGCAGTTCTTC	TRBD2	many	TRBV20-1	TRBJ2-1
CASSLTRGTGRTDTQYF	TGTGCCAGCAGCTTGACCCGAGGGACAGGTCGCACAGATACGCAGTATTTT	TRBD1	few	TRBV5-5	TRBJ2-3
CSAQRRTGSDTQYF	TGCAGTGCCCAGCGACGGACGGGCTCCGATACGCAGTATTTT	-	few	TRBV20-1	TRBJ2-3
CASSFSLSVYNEQFF	TGTGCCAGCAGCTTTTCATTATCGGTGTACAATGAGCAGTTCTTC	-	-	TRBV7-2	TRBJ2-1
CASSLTGQSYEQYF	TGCGCCAGCAGCCTTACGGGACAGTCCTACGAGCAGTACTTC	TRBD1	many	TRBV5-1	TRBJ2-7
CSADNSNQPQHF	TGCAGTGCTGATAATAGCAATCAGCCCCAGCATTTT	-	few	TRBV20-1	TRBJ1-5
CSVEGGGLAGGTYEQYF	TGCAGCGTCGAGGGGGGGGGTCTAGCGGGAGGGACCTACGAGCAGTACTTC	TRBD2	few	TRBV29-1	TRBJ2-7
CSARTGRPLTYEQYF	TGCAGTGCTAGGACAGGGCGCCCTCTAACCTACGAGCAGTACTTC	TRBD1	-	TRBV20-1	TRBJ2-7
CASSWRRERGGELFF	TGTGCCAGCAGTTGGCGACGGGAACGCGGCGGGGAGCTGTTTTTT	-	once	TRBV12-3/TRBV12-4	TRBJ2-2
CASYTADRVNYGYTF	TGTGCCAGCTATACCGCCGACAGGGTTAACTATGGCTACACCTTC	TRBD1	-	TRBV28	TRBJ1-2
CASSFVGTSVGEQFF	TGTGCCAGCAGTTTTGTTGGGACTAGCGTAGGTGAGCAGTTCTTC	TRBD2	many	TRBV12-3/TRBV12-4	TRBJ2-1
CASTGAGIQETQYF	TGTGCCAGCACAGGGGCCGGGATCCAAGAGACCCAGTACTTC	-	-	TRBV5-6	TRBJ2-5
CASGTYQPQHF	TGTGCCAGCGGCACGTATCAGCCCCAGCATTTT	-	-	TRBV27	TRBJ1-5
CASSPRLGLAYEQYF	TGTGCCAGCAGCCCCAGACTAGGACTAGCCTACGAGCAGTACTTC	TRBD2	many	TRBV3-1	TRBJ2-7
CAWSVDQETQYF	TGTGCCTGGAGTGTAGACCAAGAGACCCAGTACTTC	-	-	TRBV30	TRBJ2-5
CASTWGEGGGEQFF	TGTGCCAGCACCTGGGGAGAGGGGGGCGGTGAGCAGTTCTTC	-	few	TRBV6-1	TRBJ2-1
CSARKGGKGSYGYTF	TGCAGTGCTAGAAAGGGGGGGAAGGGGTCCTATGGCTACACCTTC	-	-	TRBV20-1	TRBJ1-2
CAWTGGYEQYF	TGTGCCTGGACAGGGGGCTACGAGCAGTACTTC	TRBD1	few	TRBV30	TRBJ2-7
CASSFGEIQYF	TGTGCCAGCAGTTTTGGGGAGATCCAGTACTTC	-	-	TRBV12-3/TRBV12-4	TRBJ2-4
CASTISGSAGHEQYF	TGTGCCAGCACTATAAGCGGGAGCGCCGGTCACGAGCAGTACTTC	TRBD2	-	TRBV27	TRBJ2-7
CASIRSAEIGDTQYF	TGTGCCAGCATACGTAGTGCGGAGATTGGAGATACGCAGTATTTT	-	few	TRBV2	TRBJ2-3
CSVEGRGLSYNEQFF	TGCAGCGTTGAAGGCAGGGGTCTCTCTTACAATGAGCAGTTCTTC	-	-	TRBV29-1	TRBJ2-1
CSAAKRALSMTGELFF	TGCAGTGCAGCCAAGAGGGCGCTATCTATGACCGGGGAGCTGTTTTTT	-	many	TRBV20-1	TRBJ2-2
CASPQGVDSYTF	TGTGCCAGTCCACAGGGGGTTGATAGCTACACCTTC	TRBD1	few	TRBV28	TRBJ1-2
CASSPGGVSYNEQFF	TGCGCCAGCAGCCCGGGGGGTGTGTCCTACAATGAGCAGTTCTTC	TRBD2	-	TRBV5-1	TRBJ2-1
CSARSYFYNEQFF	TGCAGTGCTAGATCCTACTTCTACAATGAGCAGTTCTTC	-	-	TRBV20-1	TRBJ2-1
CAISEAHDSVLTYGGPSQYF	TGTGCCATCAGTGAGGCGCACGACAGCGTACTTACCTACGGGGGGCCCTCGCAGTACTTC	-	-	TRBV10-3	TRBJ2-7
CASGGLAANEQFF	TGTGCCAGCGGGGGGCTAGCGGCAAATGAGCAGTTCTTC	-	-	TRBV7-8	TRBJ2-1
CASRGTGDGNTIYF	TGTGCCAGCAGAGGGACAGGGGACGGAAACACCATATATTTT	TRBD1	-	TRBV4-2	TRBJ1-3